Presented here are 5 T cell receptor beta chains from one specimen sequenced in a study of CD4 T cells in relation to SARS-CoV-2 and coronaviruses (dated by TCRdb to the early 2020s). Library prep was done by the immunoSEQ multiplex PCR assay. The source is immuneACCESS, and TCRdb retained only in-frame sequences with V and J called. Part of the clones is not carried over; for the studies checked, unresolved V genes explain less than half of this, and the remainder is unexplained. The sample records tens of thousands of clones, around four fifths of which are singletons. Of the sample, around 20% falls within the top ten clones. No cognate antigen is known for these TCRs. The sample taken for sequencing was memory CD4+ T cells from PBMCs, cultured in vitro. This sample's cell subset or site label indicates: memory (non-naive) CD4+ T cells. The receptors come from an adult with COVID-19.

The chain uses TRBV7-2 and TRBJ2-7; 9 bases line up with TRBD2. The V gene's germline CDR1 is SGHTA and CDR2 FQGNSA. V was pared by 3 bases and J by 2 bases, with 8 bases of the junction left unmatched. This CDR3 has 16 residues. The CDR3 protein is CASSFALAGLTYEQYF. The CDR3 DNA sequence: TGTGCCAGCAGCTTTGCCCTAGCGGGATTAACCTACGAGCAGTACTTC.

The rearrangement uses TRBV5-1 and TRBJ2-1; 11 nucleotides align to TRBD2. The junction had 7 bases not matched to a gene; V was cut back by 4 bases and J by 4 bases. The CDR3 extends over 16 amino acids. CDR1 SGHRS and CDR2 YFSETQ come from the germline V gene. The CDR3 DNA reads as TGCGCCAGCAGCCCACTGACTAGCGGGACTTACAATGAGCAGTTCTTC. The encoded protein is CASSPLTSGTYNEQFF.

Written as DNA, the CDR3 is TGCGCCAGCAGCCCTCAAGGACTAGCGCTTAATGAGCAGTTCTTC. Translating it yields CASSPQGLALNEQFF. The chain employs TRBV4-3 and TRBJ2-1; the match to TRBD2 covers 9 bases. This CDR3 is built from 15 residues. The germline gives CDR1 LGHNA, CDR2 YSLEER. Trimming removed 4 bases from V and 7 bases from J; junction bases left unmatched: 8.

This clone has just a few counts. This chain connects TRBV10-1 to TRBJ2-5; no firm D call. The germline CDR1 and CDR2 sequences are WNHNN and SYGVQD (reference sequence). V shed 0 bases and J shed 13 bases, with 15 bases lying between them. This CDR3 is 13 amino acids long. In nucleotides, the CDR3 is TGCGCCAGCAGTGAGTCGGGCAGCCCAGCTCGGTACTTC. Protein sequence: CASSESGSPARYF.

This chain connects TRBV7-3 to TRBJ1-1; the D is unclear. CDR1 is SGHTA and CDR2 is FQGTGA in the germline V gene. The CDR3 length is 14 residues. Trimming took 2 bases from V and 1 from J, leaving 8 bases between them. The CDR3 bases are TGTGCCAGCAGCTTATCCGGAGGGAACACTGAAGCTTTCTTT. It encodes CASSLSGGNTEAFF.